One sample yielded the 6 T cell receptor beta chains listed below, sequenced in a study of read filtering for tumor transcriptome and immune sequencing. From around 440 ng of RNA, a library with molecular barcoded alpha/delta and beta/gamma adaptors was made. TCRdb passed the reads through MiXCR, listing each CDR3 protein once. The top ten hold 8% to 9% of the sample, which has around 130,000 distinct CDR3 sequences, about 13% seen once. Sequencing was carried out using a population of CD138-negative cells sorted from bone marrow. These receptors came from a donor at least 40 years old with multiple myeloma.

The V and J genes are TRBV29-1 and TRBJ2-7, with D perhaps given as TRBD1 or TRBD2 (5 bases each). V shed 4 bases and J shed 7 bases, with 11 bases lying between them. CDR1 and CDR2 from the germline V gene are SQVTM and ANQGSEA. The CDR3 totals 11 residues. The CDR3 here is CSVGSGGEQYF. The CDR3 DNA reads TGCAGCGTTGGTAGTGGGGGAGAGCAGTACTTC.

The chain has TRBV7-6 and TRBJ2-1, with D perhaps being TRBD1 or TRBD2 (6 bases each). The CDR3 runs to 16 residues. CDR1 and CDR2 from the germline V gene are SGHVS and FNYEAQ. V shed 4 bases and J shed 3 bases, with 16 bases lying between them. The DNA of the CDR3 is TGTGCCAGCAGCTCGCGGGACACCGGGAACTACAATGAGCAGTTCTTC. This encodes CASSSRDTGNYNEQFF.

In its sample, this clonotype was seen a few times. The gene calls are TRBV19 and TRBJ2-4, with D tentatively TRBD2 (7 bases). The CDR3 has 15 amino acids. V lost 3 bases, J lost 5 bases, and 14 bases lay in between. The germline CDR1 and CDR2 sequences are LNHDA and SQIVND (reference sequence). The CDR3 nucleotides read TGTGCCAGTAGTATTGGGTGGGGGGGCCAAAACATTCAGTACTTC. Translated, it gives CASSIGWGGQNIQYF.

This clonotype has a handful of counts. The chain has TRBV5-1 and TRBJ2-7, with 11 bases aligning to TRBD2. The CDR3 contains 14 residues. Per the germline V gene, CDR1 is SGHRS and CDR2 is YFSETQ. The junction had 4 bases not matched to a gene; V was cut back by 6 bases and J by 2 bases. The CDR3 nucleotides read TGCGCCAGCAACTTAGCGGGAGGGCCCTACGAGCAGTACTTC. It translates to CASNLAGGPYEQYF. The full variable domain, completed using reference TRBV5-1 and TRBJ2-7, is KAGVTQTPRYLIKTRGQQVTLSCSPISGHRSVSWYQQTPGQGLQFLFEYFSETQRNKGNFPGRFSGRQFSNSRSEMNVSTLELGDSALYLCASNLAGGPYEQYFGPGTRLTVT.

This clonotype was detected many times. The chain combines TRBV28 with TRBJ2-3; 10 positions agree with TRBD2. V dropped 3 bases and J dropped 5; count of bases not matched to a gene: 5. In germline, CDR1 is MDHEN, CDR2 SYDVKM. The CDR3 covers 15 residues. CDR3 sequence reads: CASSFLAGEGDTQYF. Here the CDR3 DNA reads TGTGCCAGCAGTTTTCTAGCGGGAGAGGGAGATACGCAGTATTTT.

There are many counts of this clonotype. This chain joins TRBV3-1 and TRBJ2-7; the match to TRBD2 covers 12 bases. The J call is uncertain, as TRBJ2-1 better fits the DNA end. CDR3 length: 17 residues. CDR1 and CDR2 (germline): LGHDT, YNNKEL (reference sequence). This CDR3 is CASSLRTSGASSYEQFF. The CDR3 nucleotides are TGTGCCAGCAGCCTCCGGACTAGCGGGGCCTCCTCATACGAGCAGTTCTTC.